The 19 T cell receptor beta chains reported below all come from one sample, sequenced in a study of persistence of HIV-infected CD4 T cells. Cells were stimulated with CMV-infected fibroblast lysates at around 9.1 ug/mL. Memory cells lacking CD40L and CD69 with high CD45RO were sorted. Their antigen targets remain unknown. Sequencing used immunoSEQ version 4 in survey mode. Data came from immunoSEQ multiplex PCR; TCRdb stores just in-frame clones and leaves some out. The data contain roughly 41,000 clones, about 85% of them singletons. This specimen was CD4+ T cells sorted from PBMCs after roughly 18-hour stimulation, taken from a patient who received antiretroviral therapy. These receptors all come from an adult man with HIV who was CMV-seropositive.

V usage is TRBV4-2 and J usage is TRBJ2-7; weak D call: TRBD1 (5 bases). CDR1 is LGHNA, CDR2 YNFKEQ, per germline. V gave up 1 base and J gave up 3 bases, with 13 bases separating them. This CDR3 has 15 residues. CDR3 nucleotide sequence: TGTGCCAGCAGCCAAGGGGCAGGGAAGAACTACGAGCAGTACTTC. Encoded protein: CASSQGAGKNYEQYF.

The J gene is TRBJ2-5, the V gene TRBV24-1; no reliable D call. The CDR3 length is 13 residues. Trimming removed 4 bases from V and 5 bases from J, with 10 bases in between. CDR1 is KGHDR, CDR2 SFDVKD, per germline. CDR3 coding DNA: TGTGCCACCAGTGAGGCCCCCGCGGAGACCCAGTACTTC. Translation gives CATSEAPAETQYF.

This rearrangement joins TRBV2 to TRBJ2-1, with 9 bases fitting TRBD2. V gave up 6 bases and J gave up 1 base; unmatched junction bases: 1. This CDR3 is built from 14 residues. Germline V gives CDR1 SNHLY, CDR2 FYNNEI. DNA of the CDR3: TGTGCCAGCAGGGCGGGGGGGTCCTACAATGAGCAGTTCTTC. This translates into CASRAGGSYNEQFF.

Worth noting for this clone: The junction shows a germline mismatch at one end, possibly a read error. V and J are TRBV19 and TRBJ2-2; 11 bases are a match to TRBD1. This CDR3 has 12 residues. Germline V gene lookup returns CDR1 LNHDA and CDR2 SQIVND (reference sequence). The chain's CDR3 is CASSIGTGGALF. For the CDR3, the DNA is TGTGCCAGTAGTATTGGGACAGGGGGGGCCCTTTTT.

The chain is built from TRBV6-5 and TRBJ1-1, with D possibly TRBD1 on 5 matching bases. This CDR3 spans 13 amino acids. Germline CDR1 is MNHEY and CDR2 is SVGAGI. The V gene lost 4 bases and the J gene lost 1 base, with 7 bases spanning the gap. CDR3 sequence: CASSFQGNTEAFF. The CDR3 DNA sequence: TGTGCCAGCAGTTTTCAGGGGAACACTGAAGCTTTCTTT.

This sequence joins TRBV9 and TRBJ1-3; D not resolved. This CDR3 spans 15 amino acids. Germline CDR1 reads SGDLS; CDR2 reads YYNGEE. Trimming took off 4 bases at V and 0 bases at J, with 11 bases between the two ends. CDR3 protein: CASSSSAASGNTIYF. For the CDR3, the DNA is TGTGCCAGCAGCTCGTCGGCAGCCTCTGGAAACACCATATATTTT.

The chain links TRBV25-1 to TRBJ1-1; possibly TRBD1 for D (5 bases). V lost 6 bases and J lost 4, with 15 bases in between. The CDR3 is 14 residues long. Germline V gene sequence: CDR1 MGHDK, CDR2 SYGVNS. Written as DNA, the CDR3 is TGTGCCAGCAGCCAGGGAGTAGCGGGCACTGAAGCTTTCTTT. Protein: CASSQGVAGTEAFF. The variable domain in full, with the rest retrieved from reference TRBV25-1 and TRBJ1-1, is EADIYQTPRYLVIGTGKKITLECSQTMGHDKMYWYQQDPGMELHLIHYSYGVNSTEKGDLSSESTVSRIRTEHFPLTLESARPSHTSQYLCASSQGVAGTEAFFGQGTRLTVV.

V is TRBV7-7 and J is TRBJ2-1; 10 bases fit TRBD1. V was pared by 5 bases and J by 3 bases, with 4 bases of the junction left unmatched. The germline V gene encodes CDR1 SSHAT and CDR2 FNYEAQ (reference sequence). CDR3 length: 15 amino acids. The CDR3 bases are TGTGCCAGCAGCCTCGGACAGGGGGACTACAATGAGCAGTTCTTC. Its protein is CASSLGQGDYNEQFF.

The V gene is TRBV28, the J gene TRBJ1-5; D not resolved. Germline CDR1 reads MDHEN; CDR2 reads SYDVKM. Trimming cost V 4 bases and J 7 bases, with 17 bases left between them. The CDR3 consists of 15 residues. CDR3 protein: CASSSPHSGKQPQHF. For the CDR3, the DNA is TGTGCCAGCAGTTCCCCGCACTCGGGAAAACAGCCCCAGCATTTT.

The gene calls are TRBV19 and TRBJ1-5, with 9 nucleotides matching TRBD1. Germline V lookup: CDR1 LNHDA, CDR2 SQIVND (reference sequence). The CDR3 runs 16 residues. V shed 7 bases, J shed 3 bases, and the junction held 10 bases outside the gene matches. In DNA form, the CDR3 reads TGTGCCAGTACCCCAATTGACAGGGGGGACAATCAGCCCCAGCATTTT. As protein: CASTPIDRGDNQPQHF.

This clone has a handful of counts. The V call is TRBV28, the J call TRBJ2-7; 7 positions match TRBD1. The CDR3 contains 17 residues. V shed 5 bases, J shed 0 bases, and the junction held 13 bases outside the gene matches. From germline, CDR1 is MDHEN and CDR2 SYDVKM. In DNA, the CDR3 is TGTGCCAGCAGTGACTTGCTACAGGGGTTGGGCTCCTACGAGCAGTACTTC. This encodes CASSDLLQGLGSYEQYF.

This clone has more than one count but fewer than ten. J is TRBJ1-6 and V is TRBV6-2 or TRBV6-3, with D uncertain. V lost 6 bases to trimming and J lost 7 bases, with 10 bases between them. The CDR3 consists of 13 residues. Germline V gives CDR1 MNHEY, CDR2 SVGEGT. The CDR3 sequence is CASSRTVNSPLHF. The CDR3 region has the DNA TGTGCCAGCAGCCGGACGGTGAATTCACCCCTCCACTTT.

V and J are TRBV19 and TRBJ2-3; the match to TRBD2 covers 8 bases. Germline V gives CDR1 LNHDA, CDR2 SQIVND (reference sequence). Trimming cost V 7 bases and J 0 bases; bases outside gene matches: 6. This CDR3 is 15 amino acids long. CDR3 nucleotides: TGTGCCAGTACTGATACGGGGGGGAGCACAGATACGCAGTATTTT. It translates to CASTDTGGSTDTQYF.

The chain combines TRBV6-1 with TRBJ1-6; D may be TRBD1 (6 bases). CDR3 length: 16 residues. Trimming removed 4 bases at V and 7 bases at J, with 17 bases between. Germline lookup yields CDR1 MNHNS and CDR2 SASEGT. DNA for the CDR3: TGTGCCAGCAGTGGGGGCGGGGGGCTAACGAATTCACCCCTCCACTTT. As protein: CASSGGGGLTNSPLHF.

This clone was found once. The rearrangement links TRBV6-5 to TRBJ2-7; D is possibly TRBD2 (5 bases). V dropped 0 bases and J dropped 4 bases, with 13 bases sitting between them. The CDR3 runs to 15 residues. CDR1 and CDR2 from the germline V gene are MNHEY and SVGAGI. CDR3 DNA sequence: TGTGCCAGCAGTTACTCCGGACCTAGCTGGTACGAGCAGTACTTC. Encoded protein: CASSYSGPSWYEQYF.

CDR3 nucleotides: TGTGCCAGCTCCTACGGGGGGACGGCATATAATTCACCCCTCCACTTT. This codes for CASSYGGTAYNSPLHF. V and J are TRBV7-8 and TRBJ1-6, with D perhaps matching TRBD1 (5 bases). The CDR3 is 16 amino acids. Per the germline V gene, CDR1 is SGHVS and CDR2 is FQNEAQ. Trimming removed 8 bases at V and 4 bases at J, with 18 bases between.

The genes are TRBV5-4 and TRBJ1-2, with TRBD1 matching 8 bases. CDR1 SGHNT and CDR2 YYREEE come from the germline V gene (reference sequence). J was trimmed by 4 bases and V by 4 bases; bases with no gene match: 6. This CDR3 has 14 residues. The CDR3 nucleotides are TGTGCCAGCAGCCTGGACAGGGAGTCCTATGGCTACACCTTC. Translating gives CASSLDRESYGYTF. The full variable domain, in which reference TRBV5-4 and TRBJ1-2 provide the parts outside the CDR3, is ETGVTQSPTHLIKTRGQQVTLRCSSQSGHNTVSWYQQALGQGPQFIFQYYREEENGRGNFPPRFSGLQFPNYSSELNVNALELDDSALYLCASSLDRESYGYTFGSGTRLTVV.

This clone was observed a handful of times. J is TRBJ1-1 and V is TRBV2, with D uncertain. V was pared by 8 bases and J by 2 bases, with 21 bases between. This CDR3 region has 16 residues. Germline CDR1 is SNHLY and CDR2 is FYNNEI. The CDR3 nucleotides read TGTGCCAGCGCCTCAGATTTGGGCGTGAGAAACACTGAAGCTTTCTTT. Translation: CASASDLGVRNTEAFF. The full variable domain, in which reference TRBV2 and TRBJ1-1 provide the parts outside the CDR3, is EPEVTQTPSHQVTQMGQEVILRCVPISNHLYFYWYRQILGQKVEFLVSFYNNEISEKSEIFDDQFSVERPDGSNFTLKIRSTKLEDSAMYFCASASDLGVRNTEAFFGQGTRLTVV.

CDR3 bases: TGTGCCAGCAGCTTAACGGCAGGGAATCAGCCCCAGCATTTT. It translates to CASSLTAGNQPQHF. This sequence joins TRBV7-9 and TRBJ1-5; tentative D call: TRBD1 (5 bases). V was pared by 2 bases and J by 4 bases, with 9 bases between. The CDR3 is 14 amino acids. Looked up from germline, CDR1 is SEHNR and CDR2 is FQNEAQ (reference sequence).